This TCR beta chain was identified in a study of cytomegalovirus exposure and HLA in healthy donors. In the PCR, 60 Vbeta and 13 Jbeta primers were used. Clones were sequenced by immunoSEQ multiplex PCR, and TCRdb holds only the in-frame ones, with some missing. The profile shows some 130,000 clones, less than 85% of them singletons. This CDR3 contains 15 residues. Germline assignment: CDR1 MDHEN and CDR2 SYDVKM. J gave up 7 bases and V 1 base, and 6 bases lay outside the gene matches. This clone has only a few counts. Its antigen is unknown. Study results and caveats: It was taken for granted in presence/absence analyses that sequencing depth across donors was roughly uniform. Owing to their indistinguishability, certain V segments, notably TRBV6-2 and TRBV6-3, were excluded. Cytomegalovirus-associated TCR beta chains were listed, numbering over 150. Equally common other TCR beta chains were less clonally expanded than HLA-associated ones, a later analysis found.

This TCR came from a man younger than 40 in good health and CMV-seronegative. Sequencing was carried out using PBMCs. The V and J genes are TRBV28 and TRBJ1-4; TRBD1 matches at 7 bases. The CDR3 DNA sequence: TGTGCCAGCAGTTTATTCCAGGGGGACAGTGAAAAACTGTTTTTT. It encodes CASSLFQGDSEKLFF.